This TCR beta chain was obtained from a study of blood T cell repertoires in COVID-19. Whole-study context: The analysed material was cDNA or gDNA that came from T cells, B-cell-depleted T cells, or PBMCs.

CDR1 is SGHTA, CDR2 FQGNSA, per germline. CDR3 length: 15 amino acids. With 1 base removed from V and 6 bases from J, the gap between germline ends came to 15 bases. Original processing methods: Estimation of nucleated cell counts was performed using reference gene primer amplification. Repertoires were generated with immunoSEQ multiplex PCR, while TCRdb's copy carries only in-frame clones and drops some. V and J calls and clone size follow that table, whereas D and trimming were derived from the DNA. The data show about 440,000 clones, roughly nine tenths seen once. Participants were aged about 18 to 90 years from around 24 US areas. Participant-given clinical history determined each cohort assignment.

This chain connects TRBV7-2 to TRBJ1-2; no reliable D call. This sequence was found in a young woman with acute COVID-19. The sequenced sample was PBMCs or T cells enriched from blood (not recorded which). The CDR3 region is CASSLVWSGEDGYTF. The CDR3 DNA follows: TGTGCCAGCAGCTTAGTTTGGTCCGGGGAAGATGGCTACACCTTC.